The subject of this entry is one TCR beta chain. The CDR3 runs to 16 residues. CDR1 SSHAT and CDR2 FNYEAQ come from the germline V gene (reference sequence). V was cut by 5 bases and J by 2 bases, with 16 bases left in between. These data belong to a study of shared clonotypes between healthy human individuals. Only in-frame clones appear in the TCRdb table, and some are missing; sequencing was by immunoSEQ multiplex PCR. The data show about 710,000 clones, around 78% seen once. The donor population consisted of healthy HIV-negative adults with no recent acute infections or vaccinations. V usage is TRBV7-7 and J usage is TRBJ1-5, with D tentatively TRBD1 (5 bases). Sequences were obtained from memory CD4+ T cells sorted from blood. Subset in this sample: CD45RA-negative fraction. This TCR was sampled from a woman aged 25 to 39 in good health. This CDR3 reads CASSRRGGNGNQPQHF. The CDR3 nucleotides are TGTGCCAGCAGCCGAAGGGGAGGGAATGGCAATCAGCCCCAGCATTTT.